Sequencing of this TCR beta chain was carried out in a study of cytomegalovirus exposure and HLA in healthy donors. Study-level background: About 80 million unique TCRs, all from HLA-typed donors, were included in an early release of the data.

PCR used 60 Vbeta primers and 13 Jbeta primers. Profiled with immunoSEQ multiplex PCR; TCRdb holds only in-frame clones, not every one. Of about 170,000 clones listed, 80% are singletons. CDR1 and CDR2 from the germline V gene are SGHTA and FQGNSA. The CDR3 is made up of 15 amino acids. Trimming cost V 5 bases and J 7 bases; bases outside gene matches: 7. The sample was PBMCs. The receptor was isolated from a woman between 45 and 60 years old in good health and CMV-seropositive. This rearrangement joins TRBV7-2 to TRBJ2-2; 10 nucleotides align to TRBD1. CDR3 nucleotides: TGTGCCAGCAGCCCCGTGACAGGGGGCTACGGGGAGCTGTTTTTT. This translates into CASSPVTGGYGELFF.